Here is one TCR beta chain with its context. Its antigen is unknown. These data belong to a study of T cells in Graves' hyperthyroidism and ophthalmopathy. Overall study: Peripheral blood was collected at initial diagnosis, before any treatment.

Among ophthalmopathy patients, the Clinical Activity Score reached at least 3, the NOSPECS grade reached at least 4, and duration remained under 3 months. RNA transcripts were the template for amplifying TCR beta CDR3 regions. HTBI primers were employed in a first-round RT-PCR of the TCR CDR3. TCRdb recomputed calls from the multiplex PCR reads with MiXCR, one row per CDR3 protein. This table holds about 590,000 distinct CDR3 sequences, 12% to 15% found once. The V gene lost 2 bases and the J gene lost 7 bases, with 14 bases spanning the gap. Germline CDR1 and CDR2: SQVTM and ANQGSEA. The CDR3 sequence is 14 residues long. Study-level points and caveats: Also found in blood were most expanded thyroid clonotypes above 0.001.

The sequence came from a woman aged 18-29 years with Graves' ophthalmopathy. The sequencing input was blood. The J gene is TRBJ1-4, the V gene TRBV29-1; no reliable D call. CDR3 loop: CSVESGSESEKLFF. In DNA, the CDR3 is TGCAGCGTTGAATCGGGTAGTGAAAGTGAAAAACTGTTTTTT.